These 13 T cell receptor beta chains were all obtained from the same sample, sequenced in a study of blood T cell repertoires in COVID-19 (dated by TCRdb to 2020 to 2021). Libraries were built with the immunoSEQ multiplex PCR assay. This is the immuneACCESS table as TCRdb keeps it, with only in-frame sequences that have V and J called. A part of the clones is gone; compared with another copy, unresolved V genes explain less than half, and the rest is unexplained. This sample lists approximately 350,000 clones; approximately 86% were detected once. About 7.1% of the sample belongs to the ten largest clones. The sequencing input was peripheral blood. All receptors derive from a woman in her sixties with COVID-19, enrolled during active disease.

This rearrangement joins TRBV4-3 to TRBJ1-3; D possibly corresponds to TRBD1 (5 bases). CDR1 LGHNA and CDR2 YSLEER come from the germline V gene. The CDR3 length is 14 residues. Trimming stripped 0 bases from V and 4 bases from J, with 7 bases between. In nucleotides, the CDR3 is TGCGCCAGCAGCCAAGACAGGGCGGGAAACACCATATATTTT. It translates to CASSQDRAGNTIYF.

The V call is TRBV19, the J call TRBJ1-2; TRBD1 aligns across 7 bases. Germline trimming cut 8 bases from V and 0 bases from J; bases unmatched to any gene: 3. The CDR3 is 13 amino acids. Germline loops: CDR1 LNHDA, CDR2 SQIVND (reference sequence). CDR3 bases: TGTGCCAGTCGACAGGGAACTAACTATGGCTACACCTTC. As protein: CASRQGTNYGYTF.

The chain is built from TRBV10-3 and TRBJ2-1; 8 nucleotides match TRBD2. V shed 3 bases, J shed 4 bases, and the junction held 5 bases outside the gene matches. Per germline, CDR1 ENHRY and CDR2 SYGVKD. The CDR3 contains 15 residues. This chain's CDR3 is CAISESGGGYNEQFF. DNA for the CDR3: TGTGCCATCAGTGAAAGCGGGGGAGGATACAATGAGCAGTTCTTC.

The chain has TRBV6-2 or TRBV6-3 and TRBJ1-5; 10 nucleotides agree with TRBD1. J gave up 3 bases and V 6 bases, and 5 bases lay outside the gene matches. Germline values: CDR1 MNHEY, CDR2 SVGEGT. The CDR3 has 15 residues. CDR3 region: CASSPGQGNNQPQHF. CDR3 DNA sequence: TGTGCCAGCAGCCCGGGACAGGGGAACAATCAGCCCCAGCATTTT.

This chain connects TRBV19 to TRBJ2-7, with D uncertain. The germline gives CDR1 LNHDA, CDR2 SQIVND (reference sequence). There are 15 residues in the CDR3. With 10 bases removed from V and 0 bases from J, the gap between germline ends came to 19 bases. CDR3: CATSMSPSPSYEQYF. The CDR3 DNA is TGTGCCACCTCGATGAGCCCATCGCCCTCCTACGAGCAGTACTTC.

V usage is TRBV5-5 and J usage is TRBJ2-2; TRBD1 matches at 8 bases. The V gene's germline CDR1 is SGHKS and CDR2 YYEKEE (reference sequence). The CDR3 sequence is 16 residues long. J was trimmed by 3 bases and V by 2 bases; bases with no gene match: 6. CDR3 sequence reads: CASSFPGQVDTGELFF. In DNA form, the CDR3 reads TGTGCCAGCAGCTTCCCGGGACAGGTGGACACCGGGGAGCTGTTTTTT.

This chain connects TRBV25-1 to TRBJ1-6; TRBD1 might be the D (5 bases). The V gene lost 8 bases and the J gene lost 7 bases, with 12 bases spanning the gap. Germline CDR1 is MGHDK and CDR2 is SYGVNS. CDR3 length equals 13 residues. In DNA, the CDR3 is TGTGCCAGCGCGCTAGACAGAAATTCACCCCTCCACTTT. Protein: CASALDRNSPLHF.

The chain couples TRBV6-4 to TRBJ1-1; the D gene is possibly TRBD1 (5 bases). CDR1 and CDR2 from the germline V gene are MRHNA and SNTAGT. The CDR3 is made up of 13 amino acids. V gave up 3 bases and J gave up 5 bases, with 10 bases separating them. CDR3 sequence reads: CASSEQAKTEAFF. CDR3 coding DNA: TGTGCCAGCAGTGAACAGGCTAAGACTGAAGCTTTCTTT.

This clone was picked up a small number of times. The chain is built from TRBV9 and TRBJ2-7; a weak D match, TRBD2 (5 bases). In germline, CDR1 is SGDLS, CDR2 YYNGEE. This CDR3 has 15 amino acids. The germline V and J ends were trimmed by 0 bases and 5 bases, with 15 bases remaining between them. This chain's CDR3 is CASSVGGSTLDEQYF. In DNA form, the CDR3 reads TGTGCCAGCAGCGTAGGAGGGTCAACCCTTGACGAGCAGTACTTC. Complete variable domain (other parts from reference TRBV9 and TRBJ2-7): DSGVTQTPKHLITATGQRVTLRCSPRSGDLSVYWYQQSLDQGLQFLIQYYNGEERAKGNILERFSAQQFPDLHSELNLSSLELGDSALYFCASSVGGSTLDEQYFGPGTRLTVT.

The chain employs TRBV7-2 and TRBJ2-1; 8 bases agree with TRBD2. Germline V gene data show CDR1 as SGHTA and CDR2 as FQGNSA. The CDR3 is 15 residues long. Trimming at V came to 1 base and at J to 8 bases, leaving 7 bases not matched to a gene. Written as DNA, the CDR3 is TGTGCCAGCAGCTTAGGAGGTAGCGGGGACTATGAGCAGTTCTTC. It codes for CASSLGGSGDYEQFF.

The chain joins TRBV3-1 (or the pseudogene TRBV3-2) to TRBJ2-7; 7 positions agree with TRBD1. Trimming at V came to 0 bases and at J to 3 bases, leaving 8 bases not matched to a gene. The CDR3 is 16 amino acids. Germline V gene lookup returns CDR1 LGHDT and CDR2 YNNKEL (reference sequence). The CDR3 spells CASSQETGVPNYEQYF. The CDR3 region has the DNA TGTGCCAGCAGCCAAGAAACAGGGGTTCCGAACTACGAGCAGTACTTC.

V usage is TRBV19 and J usage is TRBJ1-5, with D unresolved. With 7 bases removed from V and 4 bases from J, the gap between germline ends came to 20 bases. The germline V gene has CDR1 LNHDA and CDR2 SQIVND (reference sequence). This CDR3 region has 16 residues. The CDR3 DNA reads TGTGCCAGTACGTATTTCGGCTCGGGGTCAAATCAGCCCCAGCATTTT. The encoded protein is CASTYFGSGSNQPQHF.

J is TRBJ1-4 and V is TRBV7-9; D is unresolved. V gave up 5 bases and J gave up 10 bases, with 14 bases separating them. Germline values: CDR1 SEHNR, CDR2 FQNEAQ (reference sequence). The CDR3 totals 13 residues. CDR3 DNA: TGTGCCAGCAGCCTAAGCCAAACCGGAAAACTGTTTTTT. Protein product: CASSLSQTGKLFF.